Following are 16 T cell receptor beta chains from one sample sequenced in a study of blood T cell repertoires in COVID-19. This table comes from immunoSEQ multiplex PCR, and its TCRdb copy is limited to in-frame clones, with some not included. The sample has about 140,000 clones, more than 60% seen once. Sequencing was done on a sample of peripheral blood. Source of these receptors: a woman between 45 and 65 years old with active or convalescent COVID-19.

The rearrangement links TRBV5-1 to TRBJ1-5, with unresolved D. The CDR3 is made up of 15 amino acids. Germline CDR1 is SGHRS and CDR2 is YFSETQ. The V end lost 0 bases, the J end lost 3 bases, and 10 bases lay between the germline ends. CDR3 protein: CASSLEGGINQPQHF. As DNA, the CDR3 is TGCGCCAGCAGCTTGGAAGGAGGGATCAATCAGCCCCAGCATTTT.

This clone was recorded many times. The CDR3 DNA is TGTGCCAGCAGCGAATCCGGGACTAGCGGGGATAAGCAGTTCTTC. Protein sequence: CASSESGTSGDKQFF. This chain joins TRBV7-3 and TRBJ2-1, with TRBD2 matching over 13 bases. The ends lost 5 bases at V and 11 bases at J; junction bases unmatched: 9. The CDR3 sequence is 15 residues long. The germline V gene encodes CDR1 SGHTA and CDR2 FQGTGA. The full variable domain, in which reference TRBV7-3 and TRBJ2-1 provide the parts outside the CDR3, is GAGVSQTPSNKVTEKGKYVELRCDPISGHTALYWYRQSLGQGPEFLIYFQGTGAADDSGLPNDRFFAVRPEGSVSTLKIQRTERGDSAVYLCASSESGTSGDKQFFGPGTRLTVL.

This clone was counted once. This CDR3 reads CASGGTGVNEQYF. CDR3 nucleotide sequence: TGTGCCAGCGGGGGGACAGGGGTTAACGAGCAGTACTTC. The chain employs TRBV9 and TRBJ2-7; 10 nucleotides line up with TRBD1. Germline V lookup: CDR1 SGDLS, CDR2 YYNGEE. After removal of 7 bases from V and 5 bases from J, the junction contained 6 bases not matched to a gene. The CDR3 covers 13 residues.

The V gene is TRBV6-2 or TRBV6-3, the J gene TRBJ2-6; TRBD2 matches 12 bases. V was pared by 5 bases and J by 4 bases, with 6 bases of the junction left unmatched. The CDR3 has 17 residues. Per the germline V gene, CDR1 is MNHEY and CDR2 is SVGEGT. The CDR3 loop reads CASSGTSGLVGANVLTF. CDR3 in DNA: TGTGCCAGCAGTGGGACTAGCGGGCTGGTAGGGGCCAACGTCCTGACTTTC.

The chain employs TRBV5-6 and TRBJ2-1; TRBD2 agrees at 16 bases. CDR1 is SGHDT and CDR2 is YYEEEE in the germline V gene. The CDR3 loop spans 16 amino acids. V shed 4 bases and J 7 bases; nucleotides not matched to a gene: 5. CDR3 loop: CASSAPGLAGGNEQFF. In DNA form, the CDR3 reads TGTGCCAGCAGCGCTCCGGGACTAGCGGGGGGGAATGAGCAGTTCTTC.

The gene calls are TRBV6-2 or TRBV6-3 and TRBJ2-7, with 10 bases identical to TRBD2. CDR3 length: 15 amino acids. The germline V gene has CDR1 MNHEY and CDR2 SVGEGT. After removal of 5 bases from V and 6 bases from J, the junction contained 10 bases not matched to a gene. The CDR3 here is CASSSERGGPLEQYF. The DNA for the CDR3 is TGTGCCAGCAGTAGCGAGCGGGGGGGCCCTCTCGAGCAGTACTTC.

The chain employs TRBV3-1 (or the pseudogene TRBV3-2) and TRBJ2-7; 13 nucleotides agree with TRBD2. Germline V gives CDR1 LGHDT, CDR2 YNNKEL (reference sequence). The J segment lost 5 bases and the V segment lost 1 base, leaving 5 bases of the junction unmatched. This CDR3 region has 16 residues. The CDR3 sequence: CASSQASGLAGDEQYF. In DNA, the CDR3 is TGTGCCAGCAGCCAAGCGTCCGGACTAGCGGGAGACGAGCAGTACTTC.

The V call is TRBV6-2 or TRBV6-3, the J call TRBJ2-7, with 12 positions matching TRBD2. The CDR3 spans 16 residues. CDR1 and CDR2 from the germline V gene are MNHEY and SVGEGT. J lost 3 bases, V lost 0 bases, and 3 bases had no gene match. CDR3 coding DNA: TGTGCCAGCAGTTACTCCCGGACTAGCGGGGACTACGAGCAGTACTTC. Translated, it gives CASSYSRTSGDYEQYF.

The CDR3 region is CASNAWADYGYTF. CDR3 coding DNA: TGTGCCAGCAACGCTTGGGCCGACTATGGCTACACCTTC. The chain has TRBV5-5 and TRBJ1-2, with D uncertain. V was pared by 6 bases and J by 3 bases, with 12 bases between. This CDR3 spans 13 amino acids. The germline CDR1 and CDR2 sequences are SGHKS and YYEKEE (reference sequence).

This chain connects TRBV7-8 to TRBJ2-7, with 7 bases lining up with TRBD2. The germline gives CDR1 SGHVS, CDR2 FQNEAQ. The J segment lost 0 bases and the V segment lost 1 base, leaving 12 bases of the junction unmatched. This CDR3 contains 18 residues. CDR3 protein: CASSLGSPSGTHSYEQYF. The CDR3 DNA follows: TGTGCCAGCAGCTTAGGGTCTCCTAGCGGAACCCACTCCTACGAGCAGTACTTC. Together with reference TRBV7-8 and TRBJ2-7, the CDR3 gives the full variable domain: GAGVSQSPRYKVAKRGQDVALRCDPISGHVSLFWYQQALGQGPEFLTYFQNEAQLDKSGLPSDRFFAERPEGSVSTLKIQRTQQEDSAVYLCASSLGSPSGTHSYEQYFGPGTRLTVT.

In its sample, this clone was seen once. This chain joins TRBV6-6 and TRBJ1-4; the D is unclear. V shed 5 bases and J shed 4 bases, with 17 bases lying between them. Germline CDR1 reads MNHNY; CDR2 reads SVGAGI (reference sequence). The CDR3 totals 16 residues. The CDR3 loop is CASSNPGWFRNEKLFF. CDR3 nucleotides: TGTGCCAGCAGTAACCCGGGGTGGTTTCGTAATGAAAAACTGTTTTTT.

The V and J genes are TRBV10-2 and TRBJ1-5; D unclear. The CDR3 extends over 15 amino acids. The V end was cut by 10 bases, the J end by 0 bases, with 16 bases between. CDR1 and CDR2 from the germline V gene are WSHSY and SAAADI. As DNA, the CDR3 is TGCGCCACCTTGGTGAACACGAATAGCAATCAGCCCCAGCATTTT. Translated, it gives CATLVNTNSNQPQHF.

This clone was detected only once. The chain links TRBV2 to TRBJ1-3; D is ambiguous. Germline V gives CDR1 SNHLY, CDR2 FYNNEI. Deletions cut 4 bases from V and 6 bases from J, with 7 bases between. The CDR3 extends over 12 amino acids. CDR3 bases: TGTGCCAGCAGTGCCAGTGCAAACACCATATATTTT. It encodes CASSASANTIYF.

The rearrangement links TRBV18 to TRBJ2-7; 9 bases are shared with TRBD1. The V and J ends lost 2 bases and 3 bases, in that order; junction bases with no gene match: 5. The CDR3 length is 15 residues. CDR1 is KGHSH and CDR2 is LQKENI in the germline V gene. The CDR3 DNA sequence: TGTGCCAGCTCACCAAGGACAGGGGCAGACTACGAGCAGTACTTC. Translated, it gives CASSPRTGADYEQYF.

This chain connects TRBV5-1 to TRBJ2-1; 14 bases line up with TRBD2. The germline CDR1 and CDR2 sequences are SGHRS and YFSETQ. The ends lost 0 bases at V and 8 bases at J; junction bases unmatched: 10. This CDR3 is 18 amino acids long. The CDR3 DNA follows: TGCGCCAGCAGCTTGGGACTAGCGGGAGGGCCCTCACAATATGAGCAGTTCTTC. It translates to CASSLGLAGGPSQYEQFF.

The gene calls are TRBV4-3 and TRBJ2-5; 8 positions agree with TRBD1. This CDR3 region has 15 residues. Germline V gene lookup returns CDR1 LGHNA and CDR2 YSLEER. The junction had 9 bases not matched to a gene; V was cut back by 4 bases and J by 5 bases. The CDR3 sequence is CASSPRADRAETQYF. For the CDR3, the DNA is TGCGCCAGCAGCCCCCGAGCGGACAGGGCCGAGACCCAGTACTTC.